These 28 T cell receptor beta chains share one sample of origin, sequenced in a study of CD4+ T cells in melanoma (dated by TCRdb to between 2021 and 2023). Library preparation employed the immunoSEQ multiplex PCR assay. This immuneACCESS table, as held by TCRdb, lists in-frame sequences with V and J called but not all clones. Of the missing ones, under half trace to an unresolved V gene in checked studies; the others have no known cause. Here the sample has 120,000 to 150,000 clones; roughly 91% occur a single time. The leading ten clones occupy 1.5% of the sample. These receptors all come from a human donor with melanoma.

J is TRBJ1-4 and V is TRBV4-1; the D is unclear. V was shortened by 3 bases and J by 5 bases, with 16 bases between the two germline ends. Per the germline V gene, CDR1 is MGHRA and CDR2 is YSYEKL. This CDR3 comprises 16 residues. CDR3 amino acids: CASSHLTTGVNEKLFF. The CDR3, as DNA: TGCGCCAGCAGCCACCTGACGACCGGGGTCAATGAAAAACTGTTTTTT.

The rearrangement links TRBV7-3 to TRBJ2-3, with D possibly being TRBD1 (5 bases). This CDR3 region has 14 residues. Trimming left V 7 bases short and J 1 base short, with 12 bases between. The germline V gene has CDR1 SGHTA and CDR2 FQGTGA. The CDR3 DNA reads as TGTGCCAGCAACACAGGTGGGGGCACAGATACGCAGTATTTT. This translates into CASNTGGGTDTQYF.

J is TRBJ1-1 and V is TRBV5-1, with TRBD1 as a possible D gene (5 bases). Germline CDR1 SGHRS, CDR2 YFSETQ. The CDR3 has 15 amino acids. With 2 bases removed from V and 7 bases from J, the gap between germline ends came to 18 bases. Written as DNA, the CDR3 is TGCGCCAGCAGCTTCGGGACCCTAACAGCAGGTGAAGCTTTCTTT. It is translated as CASSFGTLTAGEAFF. The entire variable domain, with the rest obtained from reference TRBV5-1 and TRBJ1-1, is as follows: KAGVTQTPRYLIKTRGQQVTLSCSPISGHRSVSWYQQTPGQGLQFLFEYFSETQRNKGNFPGRFSGRQFSNSRSEMNVSTLELGDSALYLCASSFGTLTAGEAFFGQGTRLTVV.

V is TRBV7-2 and J is TRBJ2-3, with TRBD1 as a possible D gene (6 bases). The ends were cut back, 3 bases at V and 1 base at J, with 8 bases in the middle. The CDR3 contains 14 residues. Germline CDR1 is SGHTA and CDR2 is FQGNSA. The CDR3 loop is CASSFEGGTDTQYF. DNA for the CDR3: TGTGCCAGCAGCTTCGAGGGGGGCACAGATACGCAGTATTTT.

The rearrangement links TRBV12-5 to TRBJ1-2; possible D gene TRBD1, 5 bases. Trimming removed 2 bases from V and 4 bases from J, with 8 bases in between. The CDR3 is 13 residues long. The germline V gene has CDR1 LGHNT and CDR2 FRNRAP. The CDR3 protein is CASGLNGGYGYTF. The CDR3 DNA sequence: TGTGCTAGTGGTTTGAACGGGGGCTATGGCTACACCTTC.

The V and J genes are TRBV6-1 and TRBJ1-5; 9 bases fit TRBD1. The CDR3 totals 13 residues. Germline CDR1 MNHNS, CDR2 SASEGT. The ends lost 8 bases at V and 4 bases at J; junction bases unmatched: 3. This CDR3 is CASAGTGNQPQHF. The CDR3, as DNA: TGTGCCAGCGCCGGGACAGGGAATCAGCCCCAGCATTTT.

The V gene is TRBV5-1, the J gene TRBJ2-1, with a possible D match to TRBD1 (5 bases). The germline CDR1 and CDR2 sequences are SGHRS and YFSETQ. The CDR3 covers 13 residues. Trimming shortened V by 0 bases and J by 10 bases, and 11 bases separated the two germline ends. The CDR3 DNA reads TGCGCCAGCAGCTTGGGATCAGGGCGGGAGCAGTTCTTC. It translates to CASSLGSGREQFF.

This chain links TRBV4-1 with TRBJ1-2; 8 bases map to TRBD1. Germline values: CDR1 MGHRA, CDR2 YSYEKL. The CDR3 sequence is 15 residues long. Trimming took 3 bases from V and 4 from J; bases not matched to a gene: 7. The CDR3: CASSHSTGEIYGYTF. For the CDR3, the DNA is TGCGCCAGCAGCCACTCGACAGGGGAGATCTATGGCTACACCTTC.

The chain carries TRBV6-5 and TRBJ2-1; perhaps D is TRBD1 or TRBD2 (7 bases each). Trimming took off 0 bases at V and 7 bases at J, with 13 bases between the two ends. There are 15 residues in the CDR3. The germline V gene encodes CDR1 MNHEY and CDR2 SVGAGI. CDR3 loop: CASSYSFQGGNEQFF. CDR3 sequence (DNA): TGTGCCAGCAGTTACTCGTTCCAGGGGGGGAATGAGCAGTTCTTC.

This chain connects TRBV5-1 to TRBJ2-6; D possibly corresponds to TRBD2 (6 bases). Per the germline V gene, CDR1 is SGHRS and CDR2 is YFSETQ. This CDR3 is built from 17 residues. V lost 0 bases, J lost 1 base, and 11 bases lay in between. The CDR3 DNA is TGCGCCAGCAGCTTGGTCGGGGGTGGGTCTGGGGCCAACGTCCTGACTTTC. As protein: CASSLVGGGSGANVLTF.

The chain couples TRBV7-8 to TRBJ2-3, with 7 bases identical to TRBD1. Germline values: CDR1 SGHVS, CDR2 FQNEAQ. CDR3 length equals 16 residues. The V and J ends lost 4 bases and 2 bases, in that order; junction bases with no gene match: 9. The CDR3, as DNA: TGTGCCAGCAGCTGGGGACAGTCATATTCCACAGATACGCAGTATTTT. Translating gives CASSWGQSYSTDTQYF.

V and J are TRBV19 and TRBJ2-2; 10 nucleotides align to TRBD2. The V gene end was trimmed by 7 bases and the J gene end by 6 bases; junction bases not matched to a gene: 11. CDR1 LNHDA and CDR2 SQIVND come from the germline V gene (reference sequence). CDR3 size: 16 residues. This chain's CDR3 is CASNGNRLAGAGELFF. CDR3 nucleotide sequence: TGTGCCAGTAACGGTAATCGGCTAGCGGGGGCCGGGGAGCTGTTTTTT. The full variable domain, completed using reference TRBV19 and TRBJ2-2, is DGGITQSPKYLFRKEGQNVTLSCEQNLNHDAMYWYRQDPGQGLRLIYYSQIVNDFQKGDIAEGYSVSREKKESFPLTVTSAQKNPTAFYLCASNGNRLAGAGELFFGEGSRLTVL.

Written as DNA, the CDR3 is TGTGCCAGCAGTCCCCCTGGACGGACGCAGTATTTT. This translates into CASSPPGRTQYF. The chain couples TRBV6-5 to TRBJ2-3; D unclear. V was trimmed by 5 bases and J by 9 bases, leaving 12 bases between them. CDR3 length equals 12 residues. Germline loops: CDR1 MNHEY, CDR2 SVGAGI.

V and J are TRBV5-4 and TRBJ1-2; possibly TRBD1 for D (5 bases). Germline V gene data show CDR1 as SGHNT and CDR2 as YYREEE (reference sequence). V gave up 1 base and J gave up 7 bases, with 11 bases separating them. This CDR3 has 13 amino acids. DNA of the CDR3: TGTGCCAGCAGCTTGAGCAGGGAAAGTGGCTACACCTTC. Amino acid sequence: CASSLSRESGYTF.

This chain joins TRBV19 and TRBJ2-7, with a possible D match to TRBD1 (6 bases). Trimming shortened V by 5 bases and J by 2 bases, and 10 bases separated the two germline ends. The CDR3 loop spans 13 amino acids. CDR1 and CDR2 (germline): LNHDA, SQIVND (reference sequence). The CDR3 DNA reads TGTGCCAGTAGTTGGGACACCACCTACGAGCAGTACTTC. This codes for CASSWDTTYEQYF.

The J gene is TRBJ2-1, the V gene TRBV2, with D perhaps matching TRBD2 (6 bases). Germline CDR1 reads SNHLY; CDR2 reads FYNNEI. The CDR3 is made up of 14 amino acids. V lost 6 bases to trimming and J lost 3 bases, with 12 bases between them. CDR3 region: CASRPGLNYNEQFF. The CDR3 bases are TGTGCCAGCAGGCCGGGACTTAACTACAATGAGCAGTTCTTC.

The chain has TRBV6-5 and TRBJ1-1, with D uncertain. Germline lookup yields CDR1 MNHEY and CDR2 SVGAGI. This CDR3 comprises 15 residues. The V end lost 6 bases, the J end lost 1 base, and 15 bases lay between the germline ends. The CDR3, as DNA: TGTGCCAGCAGCCGCCCCGGGAGGGAGAACACTGAAGCTTTCTTT. Its protein product is CASSRPGRENTEAFF.

The rearrangement joins TRBV11-2 to TRBJ2-3; 11 nucleotides line up with TRBD2. With 5 bases clipped from V and 2 bases from J, the junction kept 6 bases outside the gene matches. This CDR3 comprises 16 residues. Per the germline V gene, CDR1 is SGHAT and CDR2 is FQNNGV. In DNA form, the CDR3 reads TGTGCCAGCAGCGAACTAGCGGGGGCCTACACAGATACGCAGTATTTT. This codes for CASSELAGAYTDTQYF.

This CDR3 reads CASSRERGTNEKLFF. The CDR3 coding sequence is TGTGCCAGCAGCCGGGAACGAGGCACTAATGAAAAACTGTTTTTT. The chain has TRBV9 and TRBJ1-4; D remains ambiguous. The V end was cut by 4 bases, the J end by 2 bases, with 12 bases between. CDR3 length equals 15 residues. The germline gives CDR1 SGDLS, CDR2 YYNGEE.

The chain links TRBV18 to TRBJ1-4; TRBD1 matches 10 bases. V was pared by 3 bases and J by 10 bases, with 5 bases of the junction left unmatched. In germline, CDR1 is KGHSH, CDR2 LQKENI. This CDR3 contains 14 residues. The CDR3 loop reads CASSPLDRGAKLFF. The CDR3 nucleotides read TGTGCCAGCTCACCGTTGGACAGGGGGGCAAAACTGTTTTTT.

The chain carries TRBV4-2 and TRBJ2-2; 9 bases are shared with TRBD2. The CDR3 extends over 16 amino acids. V gave up 7 bases and J gave up 0 bases; unmatched junction bases: 6. Germline V gene sequence: CDR1 LGHNA, CDR2 YNFKEQ. The CDR3 DNA is TGTGCCAGCATTCCGGGACTAGCCGCGAACACCGGGGAGCTGTTTTTT. As protein: CASIPGLAANTGELFF.

This clone has a handful of counts. This chain joins TRBV5-4 and TRBJ1-4; 8 positions agree with TRBD1. Germline trimming cut 3 bases from V and 10 bases from J; bases unmatched to any gene: 5. CDR3 length: 13 amino acids. Germline V gives CDR1 SGHNT, CDR2 YYREEE (reference sequence). CDR3 sequence reads: CASSWTGNGKLFF. The CDR3 region has the DNA TGTGCCAGCAGCTGGACAGGGAACGGAAAACTGTTTTTT.

This chain joins TRBV30 and TRBJ1-5, with D possibly TRBD1 on 6 matching bases. The CDR3 covers 13 residues. V shed 3 bases and J shed 8 bases, with 14 bases lying between them. Per the germline V gene, CDR1 is GTSNPN and CDR2 is SVGIG (reference sequence). Here the CDR3 DNA reads TGTGCCTGGAGCACCCAGGGGTCTGAGCCCCAGCATTTT. This gives the protein CAWSTQGSEPQHF.

This chain links TRBV29-1 with TRBJ1-1; D ambiguous. Between the trimmed V and J ends, which lost 7 bases and 11 bases, there was a span of 14 bases. The germline CDR1 and CDR2 sequences are SQVTM and ANQGSEA. This CDR3 is built from 10 residues. CDR3 bases: TGCAGCGCTCTAGAGGGTGTTGCTTTCTTT. This translates into CSALEGVAFF.

The chain is built from TRBV5-8 and TRBJ1-2; 8 bases are a match to TRBD1. The CDR3 spans 16 residues. Trimming removed 7 bases from V and 7 bases from J; junction bases left unmatched: 18. CDR1 SGHTS and CDR2 YDEGEE come from the germline V gene. CDR3 sequence (DNA): TGTGCCAGCCGAAGCCGCGGACAGGGATCGGGCCGTGGCTACACCTTC. Protein: CASRSRGQGSGRGYTF.

This sequence joins TRBV2 and TRBJ2-5; D remains unclear. Trimming removed 1 base at V and 1 base at J, with 13 bases between. The CDR3 covers 16 residues. CDR1 is SNHLY, CDR2 FYNNEI, per germline. CDR3 region: CASSEGADPIQETQYF. CDR3 coding DNA: TGTGCCAGCAGTGAAGGGGCAGACCCGATCCAAGAGACCCAGTACTTC.

This CDR3 reads CASSFEGVAEAFF. Written as DNA, the CDR3 is TGCGCCAGCAGCTTTGAAGGGGTGGCTGAAGCTTTCTTT. The chain links TRBV5-1 to TRBJ1-1, with D tentatively TRBD1 (5 bases). The CDR3 loop spans 13 amino acids. CDR1 is SGHRS, CDR2 YFSETQ, per germline. Trimming stripped 2 bases from V and 6 bases from J, with 11 bases between.

The chain has TRBV19 and TRBJ2-3, with D perhaps matching TRBD1 (6 bases). V shed 5 bases and J shed 1 base, with 10 bases lying between them. The CDR3 has 14 residues. Per germline, CDR1 LNHDA and CDR2 SQIVND (reference sequence). The chain's CDR3 is CASSARTGTDTQYF. The CDR3 nucleotides are TGTGCCAGTAGTGCCCGGACAGGCACAGATACGCAGTATTTT.